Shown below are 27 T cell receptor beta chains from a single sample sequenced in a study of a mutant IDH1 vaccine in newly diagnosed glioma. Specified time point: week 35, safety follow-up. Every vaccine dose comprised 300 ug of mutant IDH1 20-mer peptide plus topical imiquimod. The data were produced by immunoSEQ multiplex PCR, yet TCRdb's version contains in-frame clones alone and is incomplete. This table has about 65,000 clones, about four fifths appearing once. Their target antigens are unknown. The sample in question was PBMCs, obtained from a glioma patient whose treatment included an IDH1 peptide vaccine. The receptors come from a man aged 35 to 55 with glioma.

The CDR3 region is CASRPGAYNEQFF. CDR3 nucleotide sequence: TGTGCCAGTCGTCCAGGAGCCTACAATGAGCAGTTCTTC. The chain has TRBV2 and TRBJ2-1; D uncertain. This CDR3 has 13 amino acids. CDR1 is SNHLY and CDR2 is FYNNEI in the germline V gene. Trimming cost V 9 bases and J 2 bases, with 11 bases left between them.

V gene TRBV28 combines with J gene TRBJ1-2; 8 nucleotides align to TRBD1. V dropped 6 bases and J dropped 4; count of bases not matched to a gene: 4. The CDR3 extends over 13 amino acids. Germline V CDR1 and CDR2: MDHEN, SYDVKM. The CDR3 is CASSMDRAYGYTF. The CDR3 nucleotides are TGTGCCAGCAGCATGGACAGGGCCTATGGCTACACCTTC.

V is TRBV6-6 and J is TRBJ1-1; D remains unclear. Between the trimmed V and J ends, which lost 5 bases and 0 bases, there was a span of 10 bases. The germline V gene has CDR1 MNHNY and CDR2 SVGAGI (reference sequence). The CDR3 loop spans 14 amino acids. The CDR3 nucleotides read TGTGCCAGCAGTCCCGCGGCGGTGAACACTGAAGCTTTCTTT. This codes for CASSPAAVNTEAFF.

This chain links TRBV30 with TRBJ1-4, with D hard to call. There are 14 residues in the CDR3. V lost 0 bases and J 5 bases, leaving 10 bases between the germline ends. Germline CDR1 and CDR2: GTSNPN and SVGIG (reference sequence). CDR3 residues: CAWSVLQLNEKLFF. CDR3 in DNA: TGTGCCTGGAGTGTTTTACAGCTAAATGAAAAACTGTTTTTT.

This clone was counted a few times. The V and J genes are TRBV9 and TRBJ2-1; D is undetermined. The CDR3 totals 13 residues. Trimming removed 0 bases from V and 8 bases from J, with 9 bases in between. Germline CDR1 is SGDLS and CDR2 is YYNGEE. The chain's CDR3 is CASSVAPGDEQFF. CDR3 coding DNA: TGTGCCAGCAGCGTAGCCCCGGGCGATGAGCAGTTCTTC.

The CDR3 sequence is CASSLRDPRADTQYF. The CDR3 nucleotides are TGCGCCAGCAGCTTGAGGGACCCGCGCGCAGATACGCAGTATTTT. V and J are TRBV5-1 and TRBJ2-3, with D perhaps matching TRBD1 or TRBD2 (5 bases each). CDR3 length equals 15 residues. Trimming took 1 base from V and 4 from J, leaving 13 bases between them. Germline values: CDR1 SGHRS, CDR2 YFSETQ.

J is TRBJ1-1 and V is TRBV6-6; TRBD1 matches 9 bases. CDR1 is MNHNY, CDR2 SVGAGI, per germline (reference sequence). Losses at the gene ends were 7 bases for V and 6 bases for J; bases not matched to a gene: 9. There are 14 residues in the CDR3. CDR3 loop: CASTRTGEGAEAFF. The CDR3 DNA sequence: TGTGCCAGCACCCGGACAGGGGAAGGGGCTGAAGCTTTCTTT.

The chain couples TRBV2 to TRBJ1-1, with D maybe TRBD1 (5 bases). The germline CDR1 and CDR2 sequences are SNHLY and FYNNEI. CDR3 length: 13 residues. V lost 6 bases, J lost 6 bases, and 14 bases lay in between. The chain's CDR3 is CASRPVGEAEAFF. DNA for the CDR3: TGTGCCAGCAGACCGGTGGGGGAGGCTGAAGCTTTCTTT.

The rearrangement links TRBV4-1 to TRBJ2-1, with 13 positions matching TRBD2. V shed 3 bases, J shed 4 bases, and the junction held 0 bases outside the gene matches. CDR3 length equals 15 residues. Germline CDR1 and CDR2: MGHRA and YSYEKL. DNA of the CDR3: TGCGCCAGCAGCCAGGGACTAGCGGGGTACAATGAGCAGTTCTTC. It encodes CASSQGLAGYNEQFF.

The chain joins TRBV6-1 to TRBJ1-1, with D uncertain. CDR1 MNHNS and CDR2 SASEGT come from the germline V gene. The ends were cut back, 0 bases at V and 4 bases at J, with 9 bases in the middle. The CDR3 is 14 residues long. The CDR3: CASSEAGGPTEAFF. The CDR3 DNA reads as TGTGCCAGCAGTGAAGCGGGAGGGCCCACTGAAGCTTTCTTT.

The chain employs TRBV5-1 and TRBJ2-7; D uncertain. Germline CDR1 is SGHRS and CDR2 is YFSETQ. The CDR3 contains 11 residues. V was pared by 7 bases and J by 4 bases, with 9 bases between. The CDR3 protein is CASRAEYEQYF. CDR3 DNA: TGCGCCAGCCGGGCCGAGTACGAGCAGTACTTC.

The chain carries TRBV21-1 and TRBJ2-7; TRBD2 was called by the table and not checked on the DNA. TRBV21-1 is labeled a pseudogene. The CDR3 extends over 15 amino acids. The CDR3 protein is CASTLMRGGSYEQYF. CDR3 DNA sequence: TGTGCCAGCACCCTGATGCGGGGAGGCTCCTACGAGCAGTACTTC.

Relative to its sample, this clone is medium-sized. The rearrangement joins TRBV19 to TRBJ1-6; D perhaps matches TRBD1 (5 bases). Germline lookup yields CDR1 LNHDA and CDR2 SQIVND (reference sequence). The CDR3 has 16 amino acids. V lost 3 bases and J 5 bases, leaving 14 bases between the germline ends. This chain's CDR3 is CASSIFGADHNSPLHF. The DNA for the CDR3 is TGTGCCAGTAGTATCTTCGGGGCGGACCATAATTCACCCCTCCACTTT.

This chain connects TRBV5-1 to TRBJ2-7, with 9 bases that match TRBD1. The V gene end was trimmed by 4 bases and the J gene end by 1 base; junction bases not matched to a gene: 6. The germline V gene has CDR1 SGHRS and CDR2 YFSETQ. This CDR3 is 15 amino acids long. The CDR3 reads CASSLTGGDSYEQYF. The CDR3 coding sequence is TGCGCCAGCAGCCTGACAGGGGGGGATTCCTACGAGCAGTACTTC.

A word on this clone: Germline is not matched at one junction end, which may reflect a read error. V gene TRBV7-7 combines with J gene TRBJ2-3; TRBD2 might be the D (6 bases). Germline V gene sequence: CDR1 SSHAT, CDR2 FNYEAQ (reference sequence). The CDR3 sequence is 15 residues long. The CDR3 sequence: CASSLMGTSTDTQYF. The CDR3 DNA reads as TGTGCTAGCAGCTTAATGGGGACTAGCACAGATACGCAGTATTTT.

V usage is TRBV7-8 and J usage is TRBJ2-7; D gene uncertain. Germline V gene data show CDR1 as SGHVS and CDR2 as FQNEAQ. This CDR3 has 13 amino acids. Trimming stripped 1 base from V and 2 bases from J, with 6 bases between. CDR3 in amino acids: CASSLDSAYEQYF. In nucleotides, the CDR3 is TGTGCCAGCAGCTTAGACAGCGCCTACGAGCAGTACTTC.

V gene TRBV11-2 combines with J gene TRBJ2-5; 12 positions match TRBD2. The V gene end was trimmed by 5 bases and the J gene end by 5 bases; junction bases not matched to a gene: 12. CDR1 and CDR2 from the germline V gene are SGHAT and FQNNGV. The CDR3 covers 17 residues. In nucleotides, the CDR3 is TGTGCCAGCAGCCAGCCAAGTTGGACTAGCGGGGCGGAGACCCAGTACTTC. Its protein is CASSQPSWTSGAETQYF.

This CDR3 is CASSPAWESSTQYF. The DNA for the CDR3 is TGTGCCAGCAGCCCCGCGTGGGAGTCAAGCACGCAGTATTTT. The chain recombines TRBV6-4 with TRBJ2-3; possible D gene TRBD2, 5 bases. V shed 6 bases and J shed 9 bases, with 19 bases lying between them. CDR1 and CDR2 (germline): MRHNA, SNTAGT. The CDR3 loop spans 14 amino acids.

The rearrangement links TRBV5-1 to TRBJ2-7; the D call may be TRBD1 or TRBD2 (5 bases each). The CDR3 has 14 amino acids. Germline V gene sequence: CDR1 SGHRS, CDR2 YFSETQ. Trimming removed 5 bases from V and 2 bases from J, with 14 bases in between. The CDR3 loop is CASSTAGAPYEQYF. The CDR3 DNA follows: TGCGCCAGCAGTACTGCCGGGGCCCCCTACGAGCAGTACTTC.

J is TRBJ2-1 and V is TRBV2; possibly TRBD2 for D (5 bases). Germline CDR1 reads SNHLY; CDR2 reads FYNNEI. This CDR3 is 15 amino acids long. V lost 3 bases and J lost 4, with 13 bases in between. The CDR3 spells CASSEGAARYNEQFF. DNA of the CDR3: TGTGCCAGCAGTGAGGGAGCCGCCCGGTACAATGAGCAGTTCTTC.

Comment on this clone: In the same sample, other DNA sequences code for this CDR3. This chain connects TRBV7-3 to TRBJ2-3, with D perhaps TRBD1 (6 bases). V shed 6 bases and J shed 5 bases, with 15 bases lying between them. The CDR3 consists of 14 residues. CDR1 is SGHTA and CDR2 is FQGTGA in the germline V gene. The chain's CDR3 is CASSLAGGIDTQYF. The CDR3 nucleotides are TGTGCCAGCAGTCTCGCTGGGGGCATAGATACGCAGTATTTT.

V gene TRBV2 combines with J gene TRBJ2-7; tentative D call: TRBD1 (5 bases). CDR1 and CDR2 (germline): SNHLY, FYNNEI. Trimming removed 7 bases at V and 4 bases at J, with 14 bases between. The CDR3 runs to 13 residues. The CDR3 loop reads CASKKGKTYEQYF. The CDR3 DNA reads TGTGCCAGCAAAAAGGGGAAAACTTACGAGCAGTACTTC.

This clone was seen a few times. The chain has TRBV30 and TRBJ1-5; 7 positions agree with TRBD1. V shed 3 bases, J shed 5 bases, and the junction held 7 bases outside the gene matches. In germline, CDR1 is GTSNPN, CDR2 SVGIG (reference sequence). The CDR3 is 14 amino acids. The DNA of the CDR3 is TGTGCCTGGAGCGAGACAGGGTTTCATCAGCCCCAGCATTTT. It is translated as CAWSETGFHQPQHF.

The CDR3 reads CASSLDVGDIQYF. In DNA form, the CDR3 reads TGTGCCAGCAGCTTAGATGTGGGGGACATTCAGTACTTC. The chain couples TRBV7-2 to TRBJ2-4; perhaps D is TRBD1 or TRBD2 (5 bases each). The germline V gene has CDR1 SGHTA and CDR2 FQGNSA. The CDR3 is made up of 13 amino acids. Trimming stripped 1 base from V and 8 bases from J, with 9 bases between. The whole variable domain, filled in from reference TRBV7-2 and TRBJ2-4, reads GAGVSQSPSNKVTEKGKDVELRCDPISGHTALYWYRQSLGQGLEFLIYFQGNSAPDKSGLPSDRFSAERTGGSVSTLTIQRTQQEDSAVYLCASSLDVGDIQYFGAGTRLSVL.

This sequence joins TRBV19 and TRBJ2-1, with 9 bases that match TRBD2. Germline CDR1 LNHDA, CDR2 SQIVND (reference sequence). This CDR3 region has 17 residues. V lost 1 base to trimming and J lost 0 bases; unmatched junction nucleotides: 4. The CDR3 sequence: CASSIAAGGSSYNEQFF. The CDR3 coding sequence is TGTGCCAGTAGTATAGCGGCGGGGGGGAGCTCCTACAATGAGCAGTTCTTC.

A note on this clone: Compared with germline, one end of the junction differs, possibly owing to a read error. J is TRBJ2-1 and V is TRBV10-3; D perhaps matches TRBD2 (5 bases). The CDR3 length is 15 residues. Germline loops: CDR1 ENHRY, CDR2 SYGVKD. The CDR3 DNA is TGTGCCATCAATGAGGACCGCGGGCGCTCCAATGAGCAGTTCTTC. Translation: CAINEDRGRSNEQFF.

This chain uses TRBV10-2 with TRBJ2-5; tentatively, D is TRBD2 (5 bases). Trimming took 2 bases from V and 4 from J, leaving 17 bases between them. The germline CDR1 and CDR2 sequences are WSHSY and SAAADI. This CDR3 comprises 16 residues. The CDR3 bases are TGCGCCAGCAGTGAGCTGCTAGCCCTCGTCGGAGAGACCCAGTACTTC. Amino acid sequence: CASSELLALVGETQYF.